This T cell receptor beta chain stems from a study of OX40 agonist ivuxolimab in advanced cancers. The CDR3 loop spans 14 amino acids. The germline V gene encodes CDR1 MNHEY and CDR2 SMNVEV (reference sequence). V was trimmed by 6 bases and J by 4 bases, leaving 15 bases between them. TCRdb keeps only in-frame clones here, not all; method: immunoSEQ multiplex PCR. The repertoire holds about 61,000 clones, with around 82% as singletons. This TCR was recovered from an adult with an advanced solid tumor such as melanoma, head and neck, liver or kidney cancer. Sequencing used CD4+ or CD8+ T cells sorted from blood, obtained in a trial of the OX40 agonist ivuxolimab. V gene TRBV27 combines with J gene TRBJ1-1; D is unclear. CDR3 protein: CASRVLGRPTEAFF. DNA of the CDR3: TGTGCCAGCAGAGTGCTGGGCCGCCCCACTGAAGCTTTCTTT.